Given below is one T cell receptor (beta chain) in context. The antigen remains undetermined. Clones were sequenced by immunoSEQ multiplex PCR, and TCRdb holds only the in-frame ones, with some missing. The data contain 45,000 to 60,000 clones, 60% to 85% of them singletons. Cultured cells yielded isolated CD4+ T cells after approximately nine days. These data are taken from a study of vaccination effects on CD4 cells after COVID-19. The TCR originated in a human donor who received a COVID-19 vaccine. Source: CD4+ T cells from PBMCs cultured without peptide, taken before COVID-19 vaccination.

CDR3 sequence (DNA): TGCGCCAGCAGTGAGTGGGACAGGGGAAACACTGAAGCTTTCTTT. Protein product: CASSEWDRGNTEAFF. The chain has TRBV10-2 and TRBJ1-1; 10 bases fit TRBD1. The CDR3 length is 15 residues. V lost 1 base and J lost 2; bases outside the gene matches: 1. Germline CDR1 WSHSY, CDR2 SAAADI.